This entry describes one T cell receptor (beta chain). The antigen this receptor binds is unknown. It has no much larger one-base neighbor in the sample; base qualities were not kept. A distance of 13 bases separates the germline ends of V and J, which lose 10 bases and 0 bases respectively. The CDR3 measures 14 amino acids from cysteine to phenylalanine. Only the CDR3 portion is preserved as DNA: 42 bases, with reading frame beginning at the first base. Based on the germline V gene, the CDR1 and CDR2 sequences are ENHRY and SYGVKD. The data originate from a study of T cell responses to AZD1222 COVID-19 vaccine (dated by TCRdb to the early 2020s). Describing the broader study: A total of approximately 240 trial participants underwent TCR sequencing, of whom about 210 had received two doses of AZD1222 and roughly 26 had received two doses of the MenACWY control vaccine. Enrollment into the trials was organized by age into subgroups of 18-55, 56-69 and 70-plus years, and those subgroups contained about 150, 27 and 61 TCR-sequenced participants, respectively.

The investigation overall reported the following: Epitopes outside the regions mutated in the B.1.351 and B.1.1.7 variants were reportedly recognized by nearly half of the unique spike-specific TCRs. Most participants were white British and females outnumbered males, and the authors suggested that clonal diversity may have been underestimated. Because no samples from the day 14 peak response were available, repertoires could be characterized only after the peak T cell response. After two AZD1222 doses, both the breadth and the depth of spike-specific TCRs were significantly higher than at day 0 and than in MenACWY recipients. Conclusions about previously exposed vaccinees are limited because only a handful of AZD1222 recipients were SARS-CoV-2 seropositive at baseline. The 56-69-year group was small, and its depth increase did not reach significance, likely because of low power. CD4 TCRs associated with the vaccine covered the entire spike protein, and the dominant responses were in regions 160-218 and 743-854.

The time point label, read with the paper, signifies: about 28 days (+/-7) after the second vaccine dose. AZD1222 recipients given second doses at about 4 weeks or at about 12 weeks were pooled, since spike-specific TCR depth and breadth were not found to differ between the two schedules. Samples from vaccinated people were obtained from the UK trials COV001 and COV002, which included a single-blind randomized controlled phase 2/3 trial of AZD1222 (ChAdOx1 nCoV-19) in healthy adults. Trial participant PBMC samples were collected at day 0 and day 28 after the second dose for TCRbeta chain sequencing. The CDR3 regions of human TCRbeta chains were analyzed by immunosequencing. As for the original processing: Repertoire TCRs were checked for matches against a reference library of SARS-CoV-2-specific TCRs that had been generated using the MIRA antigen-specificity platform. Breadth meant the fraction of unique TCRs that were SARS-CoV-2-associated, whereas depth meant the fraction of total T cells that were SARS-CoV-2-associated. Each spike-specific TCR was assigned to its reactive spike region and to a CD4 or CD8 class using the MIRA data. Log10-transformed breadth and depth values were compared by one-way ANOVA with Sidak's multiple comparisons tests. TCRdb limited this immuneACCESS table to in-frame rearrangements with V and J called. A share of clones is missing; checked studies link under half to unresolved V genes, and the rest is unexplained. Clone size and the V and J calls come from that table; the DNA yielded D and trimming. Counted in this sample were about 88,000 clones; 90% of them appeared once. The top ten clonotypes cover 5.4% of the sample.

The V and J genes are TRBV10-3 and TRBJ1-3, with the D gene too uncertain to name. The sequences come from peripheral blood, collected 28 days after the second AZD1222 dose. The clonotype comes from an adult who received the AZD1222 COVID-19 vaccine. The DNA is as follows: TGTGCCACCGCGGTGGGGTCCTCTGGAAACACCATATATTTT. It is translated as CATAVGSSGNTIYF.